This TCR beta chain was documented in a study of cytomegalovirus exposure and HLA in healthy donors. Overall study results and limits: The authors listed around 150 TCR beta chains as cytomegalovirus-associated.

Trimming pared 4 bases from V and 3 bases from J, leaving 16 bases between. The germline V gene encodes CDR1 SGHDN and CDR2 FVKESK. This CDR3 is 15 amino acids long. About this clone: No antigen is known for it.

Libraries were prepared by immunoSEQ multiplex PCR; TCRdb keeps only in-frame clonotypes and omits some of them. The data hold more than 200,000 clones, with about 90% observed a single time. Sequenced: PBMCs. J is TRBJ2-7 and V is TRBV14; D is possibly TRBD1 or TRBD2 (5 bases each). This TCR was sampled from a woman in her 30s in good health and CMV-seronegative. The CDR3 spells CASSRIPGDLYEQYF. Here the CDR3 DNA reads TGTGCCAGCAGCCGAATACCCGGGGACCTCTACGAGCAGTACTTC. Full variable domain (missing parts from reference TRBV14 and TRBJ2-7): EAGVTQFPSHSVIEKGQTVTLRCDPISGHDNLYWYRRVMGKEIKFLLHFVKESKQDESGMPNNRFLAERTGGTYSTLKVQPAELEDSGVYFCASSRIPGDLYEQYFGPGTRLTVT.